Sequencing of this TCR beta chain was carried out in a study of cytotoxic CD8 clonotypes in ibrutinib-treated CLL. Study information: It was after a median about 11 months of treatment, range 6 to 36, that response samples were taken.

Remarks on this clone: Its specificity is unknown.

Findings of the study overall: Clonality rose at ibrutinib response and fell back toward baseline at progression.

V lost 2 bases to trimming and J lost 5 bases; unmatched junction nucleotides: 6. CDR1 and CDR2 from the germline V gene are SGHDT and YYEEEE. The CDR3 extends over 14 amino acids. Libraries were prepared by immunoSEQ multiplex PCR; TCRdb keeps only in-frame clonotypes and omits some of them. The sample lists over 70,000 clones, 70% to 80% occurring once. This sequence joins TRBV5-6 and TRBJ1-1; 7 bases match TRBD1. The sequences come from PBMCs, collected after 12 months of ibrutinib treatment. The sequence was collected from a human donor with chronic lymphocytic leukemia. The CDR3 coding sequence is TGTGCCAGCAGCTTACAGGGGTTCGAGACTGAAGCTTTCTTT. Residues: CASSLQGFETEAFF.